The 20 T cell receptor beta chains presented below share a single source sample, sequenced in a study of T cells in Graves' hyperthyroidism and ophthalmopathy. There were TCR beta CDR3 regions amplified from RNA transcripts. The study used the HTBI primer set for a first-round RT-PCR of the TCR CDR3. TCRdb re-called the multiplex PCR reads through MiXCR, storing one row per CDR3 protein. This sample yields 300,000 to 450,000 distinct CDR3 sequences, of which about 17% are seen a single time; more than 30% belongs to the top ten. The specimen was blood. The receptor set was obtained from a woman aged 25-40 years with Graves' hyperthyroidism that later progressed to Graves' ophthalmopathy.

This chain links TRBV29-1 with TRBJ1-1; D is unclear. This CDR3 spans 13 amino acids. From germline, CDR1 is SQVTM and CDR2 ANQGSEA. The V end was cut by 4 bases, the J end by 0 bases, with 9 bases between. The CDR3 nucleotides are TGCAGCGTTGGATTTGACATGAACACTGAAGCTTTCTTT. This translates into CSVGFDMNTEAFF.

This clonotype came up a few times. Likely a read error: the CDR3 ends without its conserved phenylalanine or tryptophan. The CDR3 sequence: CASGSGVSYEQYL. The CDR3 DNA follows: TGTGCCAGCGGGAGCGGCGTCTCCTACGAGCAGTACCTC. The rearrangement links TRBV6-1 to TRBJ2-7, with D perhaps matching TRBD2 (5 bases). Trimming shortened V by 8 bases and J by 0 bases, and 11 bases separated the two germline ends. Germline V gene data show CDR1 as MNHNS and CDR2 as SASEGT. This CDR3 region has 13 residues.

The rearrangement links TRBV11-2 to TRBJ2-5, with D possibly being TRBD2 (6 bases). Trimming shortened V by 9 bases and J by 2 bases, and 19 bases separated the two germline ends. The CDR3 consists of 15 residues. CDR1 is SGHAT and CDR2 is FQNNGV in the germline V gene. For the CDR3, the DNA is TGTGCCAGTGCACCCGACGACGCGGGGCAAGAGACCCAGTACTTC. Its protein is CASAPDDAGQETQYF.

This clonotype was observed at least ten times. This chain connects TRBV20-1 to TRBJ2-2, with TRBD1 identical over 8 bases. V shed 3 bases and J 3 bases; nucleotides not matched to a gene: 24. The CDR3 consists of 21 residues. Germline assignment: CDR1 DFQATT and CDR2 SNEGSKA (reference sequence). As DNA, the CDR3 is TGCAGTGCTAGCGGCACGCCCGGACAGGGATCGTTGTGGGCCTACACCGGGGAGCTGTTTTTT. As protein: CSASGTPGQGSLWAYTGELFF.

This clonotype has more than one count but fewer than ten. The chain carries TRBV29-1 and TRBJ2-1; maybe TRBD2 (5 bases). Trimming pared 2 bases from V and 12 bases from J, leaving 23 bases between. The CDR3 extends over 15 amino acids. Germline CDR1 and CDR2: SQVTM and ANQGSEA. This CDR3 reads CSVEKSAFRDAGQFF. In DNA form, the CDR3 reads TGCAGCGTTGAAAAATCTGCTTTCAGAGATGCGGGGCAGTTCTTC.

The sample holds many counts of this clonotype. This rearrangement joins TRBV29-1 to TRBJ2-3, with TRBD2 matching 7 bases. V trimming: 7 bases; J trimming: 6 bases; junction bases outside the gene matches: 4. The CDR3 is 11 residues long. From germline, CDR1 is SQVTM and CDR2 ANQGSEA. DNA for the CDR3: TGCAGCGCATTGCGGGGGGATACGCAGTATTTT. Translated, it gives CSALRGDTQYF.

Many counts were recorded for this clonotype. The CDR3 bases are TGTGCCAGTAGTATTTTGCCCGGACAGCCTTACGAGCAGTACTTC. The encoded protein is CASSILPGQPYEQYF. The rearrangement joins TRBV19 to TRBJ2-7; a weak D match, TRBD1 (6 bases). Germline V gene sequence: CDR1 LNHDA, CDR2 SQIVND (reference sequence). Trimming stripped 3 bases from V and 4 bases from J, with 16 bases between. The CDR3 length is 15 residues.

This clonotype was picked up many times. V usage is TRBV7-9 and J usage is TRBJ2-3; perhaps D is TRBD1 or TRBD2 (6 bases each). There are 15 residues in the CDR3. From germline, CDR1 is SEHNR and CDR2 FQNEAQ (reference sequence). V lost 6 bases and J lost 3, with 16 bases in between. The CDR3 spells CASSGGPRLTDTQYF. CDR3 bases: TGTGCCAGCAGTGGGGGGCCCCGACTAACAGATACGCAGTATTTT.

This clonotype was counted many times. The chain links TRBV12-3 or TRBV12-4 to TRBJ2-2, with 10 bases fitting TRBD2. Germline trimming cut 8 bases from V and 5 bases from J; bases unmatched to any gene: 14. This CDR3 is 17 amino acids long. The CDR3 DNA follows: TGTGCCAGCGAAATCGAGGCCTGGACTAGCGGAACCGGGGAGCTGTTTTTT. Translation: CASEIEAWTSGTGELFF.

This clonotype was observed many times. The chain recombines TRBV20-1 with TRBJ2-2; 7 nucleotides agree with TRBD1. J lost 1 base, V lost 2 bases, and 1 base had no gene match. Germline values: CDR1 DFQATT, CDR2 SNEGSKA (reference sequence). The length of the CDR3 is 14 residues. The CDR3 DNA follows: TGCAGTGCTAGAAGACAGGGGAACACCGGGGAGCTGTTTTTT. This translates into CSARRQGNTGELFF.

This clonotype was recorded many times. V usage is TRBV5-1 and J usage is TRBJ2-7; TRBD1 matches at 8 bases. Unmatched junction bases numbered 5, after V lost 4 bases and J lost 5 bases. The germline V gene encodes CDR1 SGHRS and CDR2 YFSETQ. The CDR3 length is 13 residues. The CDR3: CASSRTGWDEQYF. CDR3 nucleotides: TGCGCCAGCAGCCGGACAGGGTGGGACGAGCAGTACTTC.

This clonotype was seen a handful of times. This chain joins TRBV3-1 and TRBJ2-5; 7 bases are shared with TRBD1. The V gene end was trimmed by 6 bases and the J gene end by 7 bases; junction bases not matched to a gene: 11. Germline CDR1 LGHDT, CDR2 YNNKEL (reference sequence). The CDR3 has 14 residues. The CDR3 DNA is TGTGCCAGCAGTGGACAGGTAGATGAGGTGACCCAGTACTTC. It encodes CASSGQVDEVTQYF.

This clonotype was seen once. V usage is TRBV6-1 and J usage is TRBJ1-6; D is undetermined. Trimming pared 1 base from V and 10 bases from J, leaving 8 bases between. This CDR3 is 13 amino acids long. Germline V gene lookup returns CDR1 MNHNS and CDR2 SASEGT. Here the CDR3 DNA reads TGTGCCAGCAGTGAAGACTGGAACTCACCCCTCCACTTT. The encoded protein is CASSEDWNSPLHF.

This clonotype was recorded at least ten times. The chain has TRBV4-1 and TRBJ2-7; no reliable D call. V shed 4 bases and J shed 4 bases, with 5 bases lying between them. The CDR3 is made up of 11 amino acids. Germline V lookup: CDR1 MGHRA, CDR2 YSYEKL. CDR3 DNA sequence: TGCGCCAGCAGCCTTAATTACGAGCAGTACTTC. Its translation is CASSLNYEQYF.

Details on this clonotype: One base away lies a much larger clone, so this may be a sequencing read error. V gene TRBV5-4 combines with J gene TRBJ2-1; 8 positions agree with TRBD2. CDR1 and CDR2 from the germline V gene are SGHNT and YYREEE (reference sequence). The CDR3 covers 17 residues. Written as DNA, the CDR3 is TGTGCCGGCAGCCAAGGTCCGGGACTAGGAATTTACAATGAGCAGTTCTTC. This codes for CAGSQGPGLGIYNEQFF.

This clonotype was seen many times. The genes are TRBV20-1 and TRBJ2-1; TRBD2 aligns across 12 bases. CDR1 and CDR2 from the germline V gene are DFQATT and SNEGSKA (reference sequence). CDR3 length equals 14 residues. V shed 5 bases and J 8 bases; nucleotides not matched to a gene: 7. Written as DNA, the CDR3 is TGCAGTGCTGGCCGGACTAGCGGGATGGATGAGCAGTTCTTC. It is translated as CSAGRTSGMDEQFF.

This rearrangement joins TRBV19 to TRBJ1-1; 7 bases agree with TRBD1. Trimming cost V 7 bases and J 5 bases; bases outside gene matches: 10. The CDR3 has 14 residues. Germline V CDR1 and CDR2: LNHDA, SQIVND (reference sequence). The CDR3: CASNYRQGQTEAFF. For the CDR3, the DNA is TGTGCCAGTAACTACCGACAGGGTCAGACTGAAGCTTTCTTT.

This clonotype was seen a few times. This chain uses TRBV5-1 with TRBJ2-5, with 8 bases lining up with TRBD2. The V segment lost 0 bases and the J segment 4 bases; nucleotides outside the gene matches: 8. CDR3 size: 16 residues. Looked up from germline, CDR1 is SGHRS and CDR2 is YFSETQ. The CDR3 nucleotides read TGCGCCAGCAGCTTGGCCCCAGCGGGGGAGGGAGAGACCCAGTACTTC. Its protein is CASSLAPAGEGETQYF.

This clonotype came up many times. J is TRBJ1-1 and V is TRBV7-2; D uncertain. Trimming removed 0 bases from V and 6 bases from J, with 8 bases in between. Per the germline V gene, CDR1 is SGHTA and CDR2 is FQGNSA. The CDR3 runs 13 residues. Written as DNA, the CDR3 is TGTGCCAGCAGCTTAGCTTGGGCGTCTGAAGCTTTCTTT. Translating gives CASSLAWASEAFF.

The chain joins TRBV24-1 to TRBJ1-1; 11 nucleotides align to TRBD1. CDR3 length equals 17 residues. Germline values: CDR1 KGHDR, CDR2 SFDVKD. V lost 4 bases, J lost 0 bases, and 6 bases stayed unmatched. CDR3 sequence reads: CATSDAGTGGVNTEAFF. In nucleotides, the CDR3 is TGTGCCACCAGTGACGCCGGGACAGGGGGGGTGAACACTGAAGCTTTCTTT.